These 19 T cell receptor beta chains originate from one sample sequenced in a study of cytomegalovirus exposure and HLA in healthy donors. Use of 60 Vbeta and 13 Jbeta primers characterized the PCR. Here immunoSEQ multiplex PCR was the method, and the copy in TCRdb shows in-frame clones only, minus some. This table holds roughly 150,000 clones, 65% to 70% found once. Sequences were obtained from PBMCs. The receptors come from a man in his thirties or forties in good health and CMV-seropositive.

The chain carries TRBV7-8 and TRBJ2-1, with D tentatively TRBD2 (5 bases). The V and J ends lost 3 bases and 1 base respectively, with 16 bases between them. The CDR3 totals 17 residues. In germline, CDR1 is SGHVS, CDR2 FQNEAQ. The CDR3 DNA follows: TGTGCCAGCAGCTTGTTTGGAGGCCCCGATTCCTACAATGAGCAGTTCTTC. Its protein product is CASSLFGGPDSYNEQFF.

This chain links TRBV14 with TRBJ2-7; 8 bases map to TRBD1. This CDR3 has 16 amino acids. With 3 bases clipped from V and 3 bases from J, the junction kept 10 bases outside the gene matches. Germline V gene data show CDR1 as SGHDN and CDR2 as FVKESK. CDR3 coding DNA: TGTGCCAGCAGCCAGCCGCCGACAGGGGAGTTCTACGAGCAGTACTTC. This encodes CASSQPPTGEFYEQYF.

The rearrangement links TRBV19 to TRBJ2-7; D might be TRBD2 (7 bases). V lost 6 bases, J lost 7 bases, and 25 bases lay in between. This CDR3 is 16 amino acids long. Per the germline V gene, CDR1 is LNHDA and CDR2 is SQIVND (reference sequence). The CDR3 nucleotides are TGTGCCAGTAGAGCCCGGGACCGGGGGGCGGAGTATGAGCAGTACTTC. Translating gives CASRARDRGAEYEQYF.

This clone was observed once. This chain uses TRBV14 with TRBJ2-1; 8 bases agree with TRBD1. V trimming: 4 bases; J trimming: 0 bases; junction bases outside the gene matches: 5. The CDR3 extends over 16 amino acids. Germline V CDR1 and CDR2: SGHDN, FVKESK. The CDR3 nucleotides are TGTGCCAGCAGCCCTGGCAGGGGGCCCTCCTACAATGAGCAGTTCTTC. Protein: CASSPGRGPSYNEQFF.

This clone was counted between two and nine times. The V and J genes are TRBV7-9 and TRBJ1-4; weak D call: TRBD1 (6 bases). The germline gives CDR1 SEHNR, CDR2 FQNEAQ (reference sequence). The CDR3 totals 15 residues. Between the trimmed V and J ends, which lost 5 bases and 8 bases, there was a span of 18 bases. The CDR3 coding sequence is TGTGCCAGCAGCCCCCTAGGGGGGGCGATGGAAAAACTGTTTTTT. As protein: CASSPLGGAMEKLFF.

This chain uses TRBV5-1 with TRBJ2-1; 13 nucleotides line up with TRBD2. Germline V gene data show CDR1 as SGHRS and CDR2 as YFSETQ. The J segment lost 4 bases and the V segment lost 3 bases, leaving 10 bases of the junction unmatched. The CDR3 totals 18 residues. The chain's CDR3 is CASSSNPGLAGQYNEQFF. CDR3 coding DNA: TGCGCCAGCAGCTCAAACCCGGGACTAGCGGGACAGTACAATGAGCAGTTCTTC. The entire variable domain, with the rest obtained from reference TRBV5-1 and TRBJ2-1, is as follows: KAGVTQTPRYLIKTRGQQVTLSCSPISGHRSVSWYQQTPGQGLQFLFEYFSETQRNKGNFPGRFSGRQFSNSRSEMNVSTLELGDSALYLCASSSNPGLAGQYNEQFFGPGTRLTVL.

This chain links TRBV27 with TRBJ2-1, with D possibly TRBD1 on 6 matching bases. The CDR3 loop spans 14 amino acids. Germline values: CDR1 MNHEY, CDR2 SMNVEV (reference sequence). V was clipped by 5 bases and J by 9 bases, with 17 bases between them. The CDR3 DNA is TGTGCCAGCAGTCTCTACAGGGAAGCGAGTGAGCAGTTCTTC. Its translation: CASSLYREASEQFF.

This rearrangement joins TRBV19 to TRBJ2-5, with a weak D call TRBD2 (6 bases). Germline CDR1 LNHDA, CDR2 SQIVND (reference sequence). This CDR3 is built from 13 residues. V was trimmed by 7 bases and J by 7 bases, leaving 16 bases between them. The DNA for the CDR3 is TGTGCCAGTACCGAGGCAGGGCGGGGGACCCAGTACTTC. It yields the protein CASTEAGRGTQYF.

This clone came up once. The chain recombines TRBV4-1 with TRBJ2-7; 12 nucleotides agree with TRBD2. The germline V gene encodes CDR1 MGHRA and CDR2 YSYEKL. V lost 8 bases and J lost 4; bases outside the gene matches: 12. The CDR3 has 16 amino acids. The CDR3 coding sequence is TGCGCCAGCGCAAACCGACTAGCGGGAGTAGGATACGAGCAGTACTTC. Its translation: CASANRLAGVGYEQYF.

The rearrangement uses TRBV6-1 and TRBJ2-5; D remains unclear. The DNA end is a closer match to TRBJ2-7, so the J assignment may be wrong. CDR3 length equals 13 residues. Per the germline V gene, CDR1 is MNHNS and CDR2 is SASEGT. CDR3 nucleotide sequence: TGTGCCAGCAGTGTACACAGCACCTACGAGCAGTACTTC. Translating it yields CASSVHSTYEQYF.

This clone showed up just a few times. The J gene is TRBJ2-1, the V gene TRBV9; 7 bases fit TRBD2. The CDR3 has 11 residues. V gave up 3 bases and J gave up 9 bases; unmatched junction bases: 0. Looked up from germline, CDR1 is SGDLS and CDR2 is YYNGEE. This CDR3 is CASSAGGEQFF. The CDR3 DNA reads TGTGCCAGCAGCGCGGGAGGTGAGCAGTTCTTC.

The chain couples TRBV7-3 to TRBJ2-2; 8 bases are a match to TRBD2. The CDR3 sequence is 15 residues long. Per germline, CDR1 SGHTA and CDR2 FQGTGA. V trimming: 4 bases; J trimming: 1 base; junction bases outside the gene matches: 2. The CDR3 region is CASSSSGGNTGELFF. DNA for the CDR3: TGTGCCAGCAGCTCAAGCGGGGGGAACACCGGGGAGCTGTTTTTT.

The genes are TRBV6-5 and TRBJ2-7, with 8 bases fitting TRBD1. With V trimmed by 4 bases and J by 1 base, 9 bases remained unmatched. The CDR3 contains 16 residues. In germline, CDR1 is MNHEY, CDR2 SVGAGI. The CDR3 DNA sequence: TGTGCCAGCAGTTGGACGGACAGGGACGTTTCCTACGAGCAGTACTTC. Translating gives CASSWTDRDVSYEQYF.

The chain carries TRBV7-2 and TRBJ2-3, with D perhaps matching TRBD2 (5 bases). Trimming pared 5 bases from V and 2 bases from J, leaving 17 bases between. The CDR3 covers 16 residues. Per the germline V gene, CDR1 is SGHTA and CDR2 is FQGNSA. CDR3 protein: CASSRGQVAFTDTQYF. The CDR3, as DNA: TGTGCCAGCAGCCGGGGTCAGGTTGCGTTCACAGATACGCAGTATTTT.

The chain uses TRBV5-3 and TRBJ2-7; TRBD2 aligns across 8 bases. TRBV5-3 is recorded as an ORF, its role being uncertain. J lost 3 bases, V lost 1 base, and 6 bases had no gene match. CDR3 length: 15 residues. CDR3: CARSLSASGYYEQYF. The DNA of the CDR3 is TGTGCCAGAAGCTTGAGTGCTAGCGGGTACTACGAGCAGTACTTC.

This chain joins TRBV15 and TRBJ2-5, with a tentative D call TRBD2 (5 bases). Germline assignment: CDR1 LNHNV and CDR2 YYDKDF (reference sequence). Between the trimmed V and J ends, which lost 0 bases and 3 bases, there was a span of 11 bases. There are 15 residues in the CDR3. The CDR3 sequence: CATSREAELEETQYF. The CDR3 nucleotides are TGTGCCACCAGCAGAGAAGCGGAACTGGAAGAGACCCAGTACTTC.

This clone was detected only a few times. The rearrangement joins TRBV30 to TRBJ2-7; D call uncertain. This CDR3 spans 11 amino acids. The V end lost 1 base, the J end lost 6 bases, and 7 bases lay between the germline ends. Germline lookup yields CDR1 GTSNPN and CDR2 SVGIG (reference sequence). The CDR3 DNA reads as TGTGCCTGGAGTGGTAGCACCGAGCAGTACTTC. Amino acids: CAWSGSTEQYF.

The chain uses TRBV27 and TRBJ2-5; unclear D gene. The J call may be in error: the DNA end matches TRBJ2-7 better. Germline V CDR1 and CDR2: MNHEY, SMNVEV (reference sequence). CDR3 length equals 14 residues. The CDR3 nucleotides are TGTGCCAGCAGTTCGCGACACCCTACCTACGAGCAGTACTTC. It codes for CASSSRHPTYEQYF.

The genes are TRBV7-2 and TRBJ1-1; 10 bases align to TRBD1. Germline V CDR1 and CDR2: SGHTA, FQGNSA. The CDR3 consists of 14 residues. Trimming removed 6 bases from V and 5 bases from J; junction bases left unmatched: 6. In DNA, the CDR3 is TGTGCCAGCAGTTGGACAGGGGGTAGGACTGAAGCTTTCTTT. It yields the protein CASSWTGGRTEAFF.